The TCR beta chain under discussion was sequenced for a study of T cells in Graves' hyperthyroidism and ophthalmopathy. Overall study findings and caveats: The model foresaw ophthalmopathy a median roughly 6 months prior to onset.

The V gene end was trimmed by 4 bases and the J gene end by 5 bases; junction bases not matched to a gene: 5. The CDR3 spans 13 residues. CDR1 is SGHTS, CDR2 YDEGEE, per germline. As concerns this clonotype: Antigen specificity is unknown.

There were TCR beta CDR3 regions amplified from RNA transcripts. The HTBI set primed first-round TCR CDR3 RT-PCR. MiXCR, applied by TCRdb to the multiplex PCR reads, yields one record per CDR3 protein. In the table there are about 570,000 distinct CDR3 sequences, 35% to 55% of which are singletons. The V and J genes are TRBV5-8 and TRBJ2-5; 7 bases fit TRBD2. This clonotype was obtained from an adult woman with Graves' disease, either hyperthyroidism or ophthalmopathy (not recorded which). Sequencing input: peripheral blood or thyroid tissue (not recorded which). The CDR3 nucleotides are TGTGCCAGCAGCCCTGGACTAGTGGAGACCCAGTACTTC. Its protein product is CASSPGLVETQYF.